This TCR beta chain was found in a study of identical twins. Findings and limits, study-wide: Invariant MAIT and iNKT cells could partly confound zero-insertion analyses.

For this clonotype: Antigen unknown.

TCRdb ran MiXCR on the 5' RACE reads and lists one entry per CDR3 protein. This repertoire shows roughly 1.6 million distinct CDR3 sequences, around 33% found once; its top ten account for roughly 0.3%. CDR1 is DFQATT and CDR2 is SNEGSKA in the germline V gene (reference sequence). This CDR3 has 12 residues. The V gene is TRBV20-1, the J gene TRBJ2-1; D might be TRBD1 (6 bases). Sample: cord blood. This sequence was found in a newborn girl in good health. CDR3 in amino acids: CTTGTFIREQFF. CDR3 DNA: TGCACCACCGGGACATTCATCCGTGAGCAGTTCTTC.